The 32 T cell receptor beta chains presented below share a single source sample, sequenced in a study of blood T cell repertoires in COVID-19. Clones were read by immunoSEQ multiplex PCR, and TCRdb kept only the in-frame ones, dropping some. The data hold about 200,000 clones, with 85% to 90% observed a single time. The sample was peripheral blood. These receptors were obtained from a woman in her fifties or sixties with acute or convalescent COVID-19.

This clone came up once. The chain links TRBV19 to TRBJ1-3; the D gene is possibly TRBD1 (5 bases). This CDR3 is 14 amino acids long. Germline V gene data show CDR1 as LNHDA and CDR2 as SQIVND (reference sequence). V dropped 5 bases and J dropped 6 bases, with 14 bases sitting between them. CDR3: CASSSGMDVNTIYF. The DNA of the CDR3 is TGTGCCAGTAGTTCAGGGATGGACGTAAACACCATATATTTT. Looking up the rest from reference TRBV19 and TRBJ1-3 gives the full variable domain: DGGITQSPKYLFRKEGQNVTLSCEQNLNHDAMYWYRQDPGQGLRLIYYSQIVNDFQKGDIAEGYSVSREKKESFPLTVTSAQKNPTAFYLCASSSGMDVNTIYFGEGSWLTVV.

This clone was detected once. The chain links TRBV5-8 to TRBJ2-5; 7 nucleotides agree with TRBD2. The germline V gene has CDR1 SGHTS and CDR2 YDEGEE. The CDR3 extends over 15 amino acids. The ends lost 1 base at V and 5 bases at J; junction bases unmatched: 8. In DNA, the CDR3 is TGTGCCAGCAGCTTGAGGCTAGGGGAGGGGGAGACCCAGTACTTC. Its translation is CASSLRLGEGETQYF.

CDR3 sequence (DNA): TGTGCCTGGAGTGCAGGGACAGGGGACTATGGCTACACCTTC. As protein: CAWSAGTGDYGYTF. This chain joins TRBV30 and TRBJ1-2; TRBD1 matches 10 bases. Germline trimming cut 1 base from V and 3 bases from J; bases unmatched to any gene: 2. Germline CDR1 reads GTSNPN; CDR2 reads SVGIG (reference sequence). The CDR3 contains 14 residues.

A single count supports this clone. CDR3 nucleotides: TGCGCCAGCAGCCATGGAGGGGGGGCCTACAATGAGCAGTTCTTC. It specifies CASSHGGGAYNEQFF. This chain links TRBV4-1 with TRBJ2-1; perhaps TRBD2 as D (7 bases). The CDR3 is 15 residues long. Germline loops: CDR1 MGHRA, CDR2 YSYEKL. V lost 3 bases and J 2 bases, leaving 11 bases between the germline ends.

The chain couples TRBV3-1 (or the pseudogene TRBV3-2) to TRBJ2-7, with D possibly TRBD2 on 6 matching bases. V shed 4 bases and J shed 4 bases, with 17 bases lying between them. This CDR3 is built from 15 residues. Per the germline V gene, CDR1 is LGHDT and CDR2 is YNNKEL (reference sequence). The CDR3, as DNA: TGTGCCAGCAGCCCTGGGGACTGGATGATTTACGAGCAGTACTTC. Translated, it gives CASSPGDWMIYEQYF.

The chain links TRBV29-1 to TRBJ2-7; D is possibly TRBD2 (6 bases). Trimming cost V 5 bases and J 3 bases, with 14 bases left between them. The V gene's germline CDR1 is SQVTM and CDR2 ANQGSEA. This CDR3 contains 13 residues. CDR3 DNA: TGCAGCGTTAAGATCGGGGGTAACTACGAGCAGTACTTC. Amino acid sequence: CSVKIGGNYEQYF.

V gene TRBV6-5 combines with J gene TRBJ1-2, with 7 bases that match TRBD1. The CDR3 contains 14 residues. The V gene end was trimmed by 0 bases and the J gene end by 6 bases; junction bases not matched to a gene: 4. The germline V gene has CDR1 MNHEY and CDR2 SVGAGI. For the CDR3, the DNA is TGTGCCAGCAGTTACTCGGACAGGCTAGATGGCTACACCTTC. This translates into CASSYSDRLDGYTF.

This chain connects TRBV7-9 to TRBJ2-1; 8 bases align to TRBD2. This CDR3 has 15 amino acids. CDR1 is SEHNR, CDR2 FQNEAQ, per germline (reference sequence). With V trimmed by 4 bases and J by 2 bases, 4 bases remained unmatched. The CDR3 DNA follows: TGTGCCAGCAGCTCCCCGGGACTAGCCTACAATGAGCAGTTCTTC. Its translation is CASSSPGLAYNEQFF.

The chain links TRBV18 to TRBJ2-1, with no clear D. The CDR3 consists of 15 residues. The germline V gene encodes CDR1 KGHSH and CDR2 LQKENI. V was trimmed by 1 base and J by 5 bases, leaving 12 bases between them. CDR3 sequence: CASSPRAAADNEQFF. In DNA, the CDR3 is TGTGCCAGCTCACCACGCGCGGCGGCTGACAATGAGCAGTTCTTC.

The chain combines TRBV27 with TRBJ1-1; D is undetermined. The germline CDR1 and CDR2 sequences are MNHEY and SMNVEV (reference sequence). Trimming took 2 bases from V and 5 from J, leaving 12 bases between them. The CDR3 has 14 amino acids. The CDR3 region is CASSLKPGRTEAFF. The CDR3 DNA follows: TGTGCCAGCAGTTTAAAGCCGGGTAGGACTGAAGCTTTCTTT.

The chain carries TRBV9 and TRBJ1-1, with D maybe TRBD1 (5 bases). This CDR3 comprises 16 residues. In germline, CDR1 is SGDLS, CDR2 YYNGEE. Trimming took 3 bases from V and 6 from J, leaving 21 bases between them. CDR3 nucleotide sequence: TGTGCCAGCAGCGATACAGCGATCCAGGGAGGCGCTGAAGCTTTCTTT. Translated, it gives CASSDTAIQGGAEAFF.

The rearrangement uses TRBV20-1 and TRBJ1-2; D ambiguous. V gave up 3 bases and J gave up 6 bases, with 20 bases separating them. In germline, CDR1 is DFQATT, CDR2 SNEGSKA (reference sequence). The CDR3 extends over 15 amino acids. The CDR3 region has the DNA TGCAGTGCTAGTCCCTACCAATTTCCCCTTCATGGCTACACCTTC. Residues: CSASPYQFPLHGYTF.

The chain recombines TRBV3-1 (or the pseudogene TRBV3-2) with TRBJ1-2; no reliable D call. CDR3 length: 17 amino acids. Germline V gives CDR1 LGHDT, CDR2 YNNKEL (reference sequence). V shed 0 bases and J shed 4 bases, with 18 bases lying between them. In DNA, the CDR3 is TGTGCCAGCAGCCAAGATCTTCAGCGAAATAGACCCTATGGCTACACCTTC. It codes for CASSQDLQRNRPYGYTF.

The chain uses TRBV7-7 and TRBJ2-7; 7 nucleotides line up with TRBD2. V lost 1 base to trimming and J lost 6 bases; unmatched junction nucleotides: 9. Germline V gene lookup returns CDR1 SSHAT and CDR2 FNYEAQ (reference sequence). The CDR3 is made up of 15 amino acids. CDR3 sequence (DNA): TGTGCCAGCAGCTTAGGGGGGAGGGACGACGGCGAGCAGTACTTC. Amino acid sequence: CASSLGGRDDGEQYF. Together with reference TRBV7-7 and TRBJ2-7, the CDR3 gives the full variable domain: GAGVSQSPRYKVTKRGQDVTLRCDPISSHATLYWYQQALGQGPEFLTYFNYEAQPDKSGLPSDRFSAERPEGSISTLTIQRTEQRDSAMYRCASSLGGRDDGEQYFGPGTRLTVT.

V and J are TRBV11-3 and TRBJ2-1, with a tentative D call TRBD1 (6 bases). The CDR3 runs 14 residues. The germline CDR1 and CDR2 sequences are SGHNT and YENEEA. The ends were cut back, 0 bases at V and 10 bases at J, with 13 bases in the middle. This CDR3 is CASSLDGGPREQFF. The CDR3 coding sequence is TGTGCCAGCAGCTTAGATGGGGGCCCGAGGGAGCAGTTCTTC.

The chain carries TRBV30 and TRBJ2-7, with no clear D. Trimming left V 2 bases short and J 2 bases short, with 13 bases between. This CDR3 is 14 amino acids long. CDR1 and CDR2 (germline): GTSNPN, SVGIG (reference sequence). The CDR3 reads CAWSPLIAAYEQYF. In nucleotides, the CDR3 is TGTGCCTGGAGTCCTCTAATTGCGGCCTACGAGCAGTACTTC.

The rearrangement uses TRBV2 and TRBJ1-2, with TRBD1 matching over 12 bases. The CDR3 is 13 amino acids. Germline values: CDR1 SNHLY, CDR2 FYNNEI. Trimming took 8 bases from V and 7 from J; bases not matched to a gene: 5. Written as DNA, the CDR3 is TGTGCCAGCGGGGGACAGGGGGCGTTTGGCTACACCTTC. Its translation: CASGGQGAFGYTF.

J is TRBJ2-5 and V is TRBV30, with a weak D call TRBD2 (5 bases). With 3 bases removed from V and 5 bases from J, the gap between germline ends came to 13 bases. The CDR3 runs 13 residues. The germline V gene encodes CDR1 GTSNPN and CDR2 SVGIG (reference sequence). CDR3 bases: TGTGCCTGGAGCCGGACTGGTTGGGAGACCCAGTACTTC. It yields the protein CAWSRTGWETQYF. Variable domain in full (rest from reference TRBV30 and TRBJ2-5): SQTIHQWPATLVQPVGSPLSLECTVEGTSNPNLYWYRQAAGRGLQLLFYSVGIGQISSEVPQNLSASRPQDRQFILSSKKLLLSDSGFYLCAWSRTGWETQYFGPGTRLLVL.

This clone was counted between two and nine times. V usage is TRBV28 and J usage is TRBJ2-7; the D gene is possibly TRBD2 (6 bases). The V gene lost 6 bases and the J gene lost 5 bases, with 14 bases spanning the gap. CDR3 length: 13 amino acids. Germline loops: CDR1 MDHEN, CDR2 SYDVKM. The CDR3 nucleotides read TGTGCCAGCAGCCCAAGGTTAGCGGACGAGCAGTACTTC. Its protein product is CASSPRLADEQYF.

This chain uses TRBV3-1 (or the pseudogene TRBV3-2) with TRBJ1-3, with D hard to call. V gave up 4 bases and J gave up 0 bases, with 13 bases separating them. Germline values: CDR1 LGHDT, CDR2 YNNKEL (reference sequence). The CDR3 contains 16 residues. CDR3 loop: CASSRFQMASGNTIYF. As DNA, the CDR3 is TGTGCCAGCAGCCGTTTCCAAATGGCCTCTGGAAACACCATATATTTT.

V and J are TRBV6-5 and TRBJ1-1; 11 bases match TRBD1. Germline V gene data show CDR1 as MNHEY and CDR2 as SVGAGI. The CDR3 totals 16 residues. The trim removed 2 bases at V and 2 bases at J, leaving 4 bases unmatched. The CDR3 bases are TGTGCCAGCAGTTACGGGACAGGGGGTTATAACACTGAAGCTTTCTTT. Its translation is CASSYGTGGYNTEAFF.

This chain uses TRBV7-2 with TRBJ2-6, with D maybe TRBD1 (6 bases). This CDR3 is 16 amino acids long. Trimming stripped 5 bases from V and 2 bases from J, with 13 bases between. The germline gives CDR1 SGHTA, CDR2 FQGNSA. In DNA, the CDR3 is TGTGCCAGCAGCATCACAGGGTATGCTGGGGCCAACGTCCTGACTTTC. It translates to CASSITGYAGANVLTF.

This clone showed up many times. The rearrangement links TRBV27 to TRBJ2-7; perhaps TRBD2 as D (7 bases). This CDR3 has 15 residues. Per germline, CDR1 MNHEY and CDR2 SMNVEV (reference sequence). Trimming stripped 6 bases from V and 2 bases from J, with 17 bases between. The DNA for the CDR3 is TGTGCCAGCAGGTCGGGGGGCAAAGGGCCCTACGAGCAGTACTTC. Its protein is CASRSGGKGPYEQYF.

The CDR3 coding sequence is TGTGCCAGCAGTTCGGACAGGGGGGGCGAGCAGTACTTC. It is translated as CASSSDRGGEQYF. The chain combines TRBV2 with TRBJ2-7; TRBD1 matches at 10 bases. V lost 5 bases to trimming and J lost 6 bases; unmatched junction nucleotides: 4. The CDR3 is 13 residues long. Germline V lookup: CDR1 SNHLY, CDR2 FYNNEI.

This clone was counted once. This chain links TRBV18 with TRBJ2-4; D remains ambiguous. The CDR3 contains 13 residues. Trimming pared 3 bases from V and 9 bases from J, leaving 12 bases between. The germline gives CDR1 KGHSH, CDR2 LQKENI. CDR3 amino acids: CASSPGQAGIQYF. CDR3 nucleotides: TGTGCCAGCTCACCTGGGCAGGCCGGCATTCAGTACTTC.

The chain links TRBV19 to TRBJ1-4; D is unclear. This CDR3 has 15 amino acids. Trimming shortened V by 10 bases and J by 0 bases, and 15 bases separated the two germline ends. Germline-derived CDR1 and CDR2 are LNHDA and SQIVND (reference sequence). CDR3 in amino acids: CATRRVGPTNEKLFF. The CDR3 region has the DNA TGTGCCACCCGACGGGTAGGCCCAACTAATGAAAAACTGTTTTTT. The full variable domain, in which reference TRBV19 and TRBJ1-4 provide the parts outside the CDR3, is DGGITQSPKYLFRKEGQNVTLSCEQNLNHDAMYWYRQDPGQGLRLIYYSQIVNDFQKGDIAEGYSVSREKKESFPLTVTSAQKNPTAFYLCATRRVGPTNEKLFFGSGTQLSVL.

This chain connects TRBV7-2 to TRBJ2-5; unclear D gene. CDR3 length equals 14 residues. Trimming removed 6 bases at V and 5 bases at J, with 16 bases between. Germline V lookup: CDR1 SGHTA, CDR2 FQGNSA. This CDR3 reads CASSSPTGRETQYF. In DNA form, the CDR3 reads TGTGCCAGCAGTAGCCCCACGGGTAGGGAGACCCAGTACTTC.

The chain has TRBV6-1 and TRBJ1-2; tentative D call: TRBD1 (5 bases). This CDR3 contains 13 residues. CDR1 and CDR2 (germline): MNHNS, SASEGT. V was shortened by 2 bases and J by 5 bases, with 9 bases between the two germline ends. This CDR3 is CASSEWGGYGYTF. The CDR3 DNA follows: TGTGCCAGCAGTGAATGGGGGGGGTATGGCTACACCTTC.

CDR3 in DNA: TGCGCCAGCAGCCAAGATCGCTTGAGGACCCAGTACTTC. Its translation is CASSQDRLRTQYF. The chain employs TRBV4-3 and TRBJ2-5; D remains unclear. Looked up from germline, CDR1 is LGHNA and CDR2 is YSLEER. The CDR3 has 13 amino acids. V lost 0 bases, J lost 7 bases, and 9 bases lay in between.

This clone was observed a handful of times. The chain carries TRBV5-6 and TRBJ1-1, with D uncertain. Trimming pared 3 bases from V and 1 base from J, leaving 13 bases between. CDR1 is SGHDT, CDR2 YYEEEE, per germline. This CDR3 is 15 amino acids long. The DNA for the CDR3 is TGTGCCAGCAGCTCCGAGCAAGAGGGGAACACTGAAGCTTTCTTT. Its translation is CASSSEQEGNTEAFF.

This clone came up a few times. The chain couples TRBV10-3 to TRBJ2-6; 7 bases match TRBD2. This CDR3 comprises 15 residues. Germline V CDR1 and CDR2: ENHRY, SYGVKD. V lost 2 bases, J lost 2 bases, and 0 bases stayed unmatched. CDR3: CAISEGGAGANVLTF. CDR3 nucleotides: TGTGCCATCAGTGAGGGGGGGGCTGGGGCCAACGTCCTGACTTTC.

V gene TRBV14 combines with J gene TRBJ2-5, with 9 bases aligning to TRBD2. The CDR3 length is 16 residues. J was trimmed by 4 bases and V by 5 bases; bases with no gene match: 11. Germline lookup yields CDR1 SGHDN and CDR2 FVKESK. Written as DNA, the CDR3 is TGTGCCAGCAGCACTAGCGGGCGGGGTCTTCGAGAGACCCAGTACTTC. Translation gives CASSTSGRGLRETQYF.